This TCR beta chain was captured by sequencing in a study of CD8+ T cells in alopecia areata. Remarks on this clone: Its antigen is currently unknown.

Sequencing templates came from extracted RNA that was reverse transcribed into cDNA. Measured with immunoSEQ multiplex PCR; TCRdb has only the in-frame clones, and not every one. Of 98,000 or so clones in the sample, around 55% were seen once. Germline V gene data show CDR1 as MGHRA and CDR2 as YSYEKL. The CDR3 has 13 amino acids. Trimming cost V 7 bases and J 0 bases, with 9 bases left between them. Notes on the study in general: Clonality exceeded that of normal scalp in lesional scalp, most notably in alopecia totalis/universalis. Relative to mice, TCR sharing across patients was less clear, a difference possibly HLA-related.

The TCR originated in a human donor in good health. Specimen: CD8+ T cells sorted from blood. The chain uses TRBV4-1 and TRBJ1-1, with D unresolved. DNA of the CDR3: TGCGCCAGCACTTCGGGGTTGAACACTGAAGCTTTCTTT. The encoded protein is CASTSGLNTEAFF.